Listed below are T cell receptor beta chains from one sample, sequenced in a study of identical twins. One entry per CDR3 protein results from TCRdb running MiXCR on the 5' RACE reads. Among over 200,000 distinct CDR3 sequences listed, 6.5% were seen once. The sample was also reused in another study, on T cells expressing NK-cell markers.

The specimen sequenced was CD8+ T cells sorted from blood. The receptors shown here come from a woman younger than 35 in good health. Each CDR3 is given without its conserved first and last residue. Expanded clones are given a class, and other clones once, few, many or no size at all.

V gene	clone size	J gene	CDR3 protein
TRBV7-8	many	TRBJ2-5	ASSLEIRGTLQETQY
TRBV12-3/TRBV12-4	.	TRBJ2-7	ASSLGDIYEQY
TRBV9	few	TRBJ1-5	ASSVYGDMGQPQH
TRBV4-2	few	TRBJ2-1	ASSQDRLQSPSNEQF
TRBV12-3/TRBV12-4	many	TRBJ2-7	ASSFNVGQSYEQY
TRBV11-2	many	TRBJ2-7	ASSLGEGSEQY
TRBV6-5	few	TRBJ2-1	ASSFISGIEQF
TRBV27	few	TRBJ2-5	ASSYAAGGARETQY
TRBV15	few	TRBJ1-2	ATSRDLASGNGIYGYT
TRBV20-1	.	TRBJ1-2	SARDPGFSYT
TRBV6-1	few	TRBJ1-2	ASSEAEGVVDGYT
TRBV12-3/TRBV12-4	many	TRBJ2-7	ASSFNVDQRREQY
TRBV11-2	.	TRBJ1-1	ASSLVRGGDAF
TRBV27	many	TRBJ2-7	ASSLFRTGGGLAGPYEQY
TRBV12-3/TRBV12-4	many	TRBJ1-2	ASSSDRGHGYT
TRBV12-3/TRBV12-4	few	TRBJ1-5	ASSLGGPQH
TRBV4-1	.	TRBJ2-7	ASSQGTSGRDEQY
TRBV4-1	few	TRBJ1-4	ASSHRQGLYEKLF
TRBV5-6	.	TRBJ2-7	ASSFISSRPEQY
TRBV29-1	many	TRBJ2-1	SVLAELGYNEQF
TRBV6-5	few	TRBJ2-7	ASKASTYEQY
TRBV10-1	.	TRBJ2-3	ASSDAGPTDTQY
TRBV2	few	TRBJ2-1	ASSEALGGEQF
TRBV9	.	TRBJ2-1	ASRGASLEQF
TRBV4-2	many	TRBJ1-2	ASSLASADGDSVGRT
TRBV25-1	many	TRBJ2-1	ASSPPGDYNEQF
TRBV27	.	TRBJ2-1	ASSLYWRELDNEQF
TRBV11-2	few	TRBJ2-1	ASSGVLNDEQF
TRBV4-1	.	TRBJ2-7	ASSQDRGSPYEQY
TRBV7-9	many	TRBJ1-1	ASSLAGGREAF
TRBV7-9	.	TRBJ2-5	ASSLDGGRGVGETQY
TRBV7-8	few	TRBJ2-6	ASSDLEFAGANVLT
TRBV27	.	TRBJ2-1	ASSSQGATEQF
TRBV19	.	TRBJ2-7	ASSIGLAATYEQY
TRBV10-3	.	TRBJ2-7	AIATGGYEQY
TRBV12-3/TRBV12-4	few	TRBJ1-2	ASSLGDVGYGYT
TRBV12-3/TRBV12-4	.	TRBJ2-7	ASSFSVGEQY
TRBV7-9	.	TRBJ2-7	ASRRGSGDYEQY
TRBV6-1	few	TRBJ2-4	ASSPLGGQGIQY
TRBV2	few	TRBJ2-7	ASKGGPYEQY
TRBV20-1	many	TRBJ1-2	SATPPSWHT
TRBV2	.	TRBJ2-3	ASPDRARTDTQY
TRBV5-1	few	TRBJ1-1	ASSPGGWTEAF
TRBV11-1	.	TRBJ2-1	ASSWGSPGLAGGRSYNEQF
TRBV6-1	few	TRBJ2-7	ASRAGQGYEQY
TRBV5-1	many	TRBJ2-5	ASTEGGGMQETQY